A single sample is the source of the 2 T cell receptor beta chains below, sequenced in a study of monozygotic twins with inflammatory bowel disease. TCRdb re-called the 5' RACE reads and gives one entry per CDR3 protein, without DNA. The ten most abundant clones cover less than 2% of a sample with over 200,000 distinct CDR3 sequences. The sequencing input was blood. These receptors all stem from a human donor with ulcerative colitis or Crohn's disease, or a healthy co-twin of an affected twin (not recorded which).

The V and J genes are TRBV12-3 or TRBV12-4 and TRBJ1-1; the D call from TCRdb, TRBD1, cannot be confirmed without DNA. This CDR3 contains 14 residues. The CDR3 sequence: CASRKQVSNTEAFF.

The J gene is TRBJ2-1, the V gene TRBV11-2; the TCRdb D gene call, TRBD2, has no DNA to confirm it. The CDR3 totals 15 residues. Germline V gene sequence: CDR1 SGHAT, CDR2 FQNNGV. CDR3 amino acids: CASSFTSGGSNEQFF. Full variable domain (outside the CDR3, taken from reference TRBV11-2 and TRBJ2-1): EAGVAQSPRYKIIEKRQSVAFWCNPISGHATLYWYQQILGQGPKLLIQFQNNGVVDDSQLPKDRFSAERLKGVDSTLKIQPAKLEDSAVYLCASSFTSGGSNEQFFGPGTRLTVL.